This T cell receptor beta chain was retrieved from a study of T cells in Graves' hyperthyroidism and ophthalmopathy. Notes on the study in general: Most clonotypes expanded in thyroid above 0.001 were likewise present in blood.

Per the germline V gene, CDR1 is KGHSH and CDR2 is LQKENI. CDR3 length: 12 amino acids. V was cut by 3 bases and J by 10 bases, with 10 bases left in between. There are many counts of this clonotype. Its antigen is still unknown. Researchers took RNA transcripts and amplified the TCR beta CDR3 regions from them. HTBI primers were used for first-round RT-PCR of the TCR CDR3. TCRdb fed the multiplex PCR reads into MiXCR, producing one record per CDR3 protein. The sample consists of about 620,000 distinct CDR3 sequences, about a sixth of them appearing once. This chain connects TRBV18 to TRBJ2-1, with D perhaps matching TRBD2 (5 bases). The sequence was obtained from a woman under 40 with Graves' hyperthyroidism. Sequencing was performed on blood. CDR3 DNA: TGTGCCAGCTCACCGGGAGACTGGGAGCAGTTCTTC. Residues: CASSPGDWEQFF. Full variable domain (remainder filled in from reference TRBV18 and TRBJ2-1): NAGVMQNPRHLVRRRGQEARLRCSPMKGHSHVYWYRQLPEEGLKFMVYLQKENIIDESGMPKERFSAEFPKEGPSILRIQQVVRGDSAAYFCASSPGDWEQFFGPGTRLTVL.